Included here is one TCR beta chain sequence, with context. What it binds is not known. PCR amplification relied on 60 Vbeta primers (plus 13 Jbeta primers). Assay used: immunoSEQ multiplex PCR; TCRdb lists only in-frame clones, some missing. This table has some 90,000 clones, roughly 80% appearing once. Germline V gene sequence: CDR1 SNHLY, CDR2 FYNNEI. The CDR3 runs 13 residues. V was cut by 7 bases and J by 1 base, with 11 bases left in between. The data originate from a study of cytomegalovirus exposure and HLA in healthy donors. General study findings and limits: What a later analysis reportedly showed was that an Asian-associated ancestry cluster had fewer N-insertions than the roughly 670-donor mean.

The specimen sequenced was PBMCs. The sequence was collected from a boy younger than 18 in good health and CMV-seronegative. V usage is TRBV2 and J usage is TRBJ2-7; D is possibly TRBD2 (6 bases). DNA for the CDR3: TGTGCCAGCAATCCCGGGGGATCCTACGAGCAGTACTTC. Translated: CASNPGGSYEQYF.